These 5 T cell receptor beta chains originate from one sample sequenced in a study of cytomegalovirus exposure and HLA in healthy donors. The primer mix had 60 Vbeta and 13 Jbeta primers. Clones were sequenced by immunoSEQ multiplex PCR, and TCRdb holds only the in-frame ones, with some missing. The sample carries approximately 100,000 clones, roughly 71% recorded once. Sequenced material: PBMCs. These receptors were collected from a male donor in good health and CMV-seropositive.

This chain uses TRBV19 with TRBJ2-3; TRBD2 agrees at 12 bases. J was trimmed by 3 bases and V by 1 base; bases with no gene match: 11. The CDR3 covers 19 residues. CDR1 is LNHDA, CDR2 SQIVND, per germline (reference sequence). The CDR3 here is CASSIGGSPLAGGTDTQYF. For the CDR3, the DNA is TGTGCCAGTAGTATAGGAGGTTCCCCCCTAGCGGGAGGGACAGATACGCAGTATTTT.

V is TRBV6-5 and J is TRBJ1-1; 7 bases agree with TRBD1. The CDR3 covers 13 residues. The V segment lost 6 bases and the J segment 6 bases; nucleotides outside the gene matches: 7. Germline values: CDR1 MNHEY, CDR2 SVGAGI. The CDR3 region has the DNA TGTGCCAGCAGGCGGGACAGCCAGGCTGAAGCTTTCTTT. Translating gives CASRRDSQAEAFF.

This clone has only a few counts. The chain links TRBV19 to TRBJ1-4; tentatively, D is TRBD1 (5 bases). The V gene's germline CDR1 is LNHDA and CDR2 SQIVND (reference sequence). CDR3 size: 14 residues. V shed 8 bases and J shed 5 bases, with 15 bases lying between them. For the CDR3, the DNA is TGTGCCAGTTACCAAAGGGGTCAAAATGAAAAACTGTTTTTT. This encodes CASYQRGQNEKLFF.

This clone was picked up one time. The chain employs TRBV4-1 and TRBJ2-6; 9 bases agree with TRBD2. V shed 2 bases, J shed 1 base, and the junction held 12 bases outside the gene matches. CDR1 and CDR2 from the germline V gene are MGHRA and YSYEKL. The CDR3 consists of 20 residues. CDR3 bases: TGCGCCAGCAGCCAAATGGTGGCTAGCGGGACATTATCTGGGGCCAACGTCCTGACTTTC. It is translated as CASSQMVASGTLSGANVLTF.

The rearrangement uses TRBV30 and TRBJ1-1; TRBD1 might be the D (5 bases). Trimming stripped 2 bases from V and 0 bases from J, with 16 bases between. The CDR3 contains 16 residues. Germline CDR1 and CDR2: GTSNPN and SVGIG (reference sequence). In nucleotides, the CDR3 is TGTGCCTGGAGTCGGCGGGACGTCTCGATGAACACTGAAGCTTTCTTT. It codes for CAWSRRDVSMNTEAFF. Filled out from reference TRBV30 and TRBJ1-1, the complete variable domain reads SQTIHQWPATLVQPVGSPLSLECTVEGTSNPNLYWYRQAAGRGLQLLFYSVGIGQISSEVPQNLSASRPQDRQFILSSKKLLLSDSGFYLCAWSRRDVSMNTEAFFGQGTRLTVV.